The clone carrying this T cell receptor beta chain was detected only once. Its specificity is not known. This sample is drawn from a study of shared clonotypes between healthy human individuals. Study information: Every donor yielded three CD4 naive, three CD4 memory, two CD8 naive and one CD8 memory plate.

The donors, all of them Caucasian adults, lived in Nashville, Tennessee. An approximately 200 ng quantity of DNA, roughly 30,000 T cell genomes, went into the sorted-subset replicate PCRs. Clones were sequenced by immunoSEQ multiplex PCR, and TCRdb holds only the in-frame ones, with some missing. The table shows 730,000 or so clones, with about two thirds occurring only once. V lost 5 bases and J lost 4; bases outside the gene matches: 7. This CDR3 spans 15 amino acids. Germline lookup yields CDR1 MNHEY and CDR2 SMNVEV (reference sequence). The study's findings and limits: Generation probabilities of non-shared clonotypes were lower (relative to those shared by all four donors).

The sample taken for sequencing was memory CD4+ T cells sorted from blood. Documented subset: CD45RA-negative fraction. This TCR was recovered from a woman aged 25 to 39 in good health. The V call is TRBV27, the J call TRBJ1-1; TRBD1 agrees at 10 bases. This CDR3 is CASSGTDRGVTEAFF. CDR3 bases: TGTGCCAGCAGTGGAACGGACAGGGGGGTCACTGAAGCTTTCTTT.